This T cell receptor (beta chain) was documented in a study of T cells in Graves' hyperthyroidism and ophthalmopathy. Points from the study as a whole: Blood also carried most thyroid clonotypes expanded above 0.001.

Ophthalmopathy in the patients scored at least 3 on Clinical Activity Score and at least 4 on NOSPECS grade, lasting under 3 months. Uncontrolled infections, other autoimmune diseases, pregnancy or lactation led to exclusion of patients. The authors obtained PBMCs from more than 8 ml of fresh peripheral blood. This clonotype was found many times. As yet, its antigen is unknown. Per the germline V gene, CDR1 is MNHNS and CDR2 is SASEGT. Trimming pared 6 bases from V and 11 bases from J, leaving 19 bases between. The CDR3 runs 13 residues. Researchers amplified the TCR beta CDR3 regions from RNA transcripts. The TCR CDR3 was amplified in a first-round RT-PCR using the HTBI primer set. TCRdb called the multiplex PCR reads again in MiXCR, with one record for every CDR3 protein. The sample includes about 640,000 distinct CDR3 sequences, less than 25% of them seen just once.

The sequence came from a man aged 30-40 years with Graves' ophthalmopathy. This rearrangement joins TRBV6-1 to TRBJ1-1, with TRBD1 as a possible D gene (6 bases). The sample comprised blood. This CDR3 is CASRDPGGQHAFF. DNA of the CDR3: TGTGCCAGCAGGGATCCGGGGGGCCAGCATGCTTTCTTT.